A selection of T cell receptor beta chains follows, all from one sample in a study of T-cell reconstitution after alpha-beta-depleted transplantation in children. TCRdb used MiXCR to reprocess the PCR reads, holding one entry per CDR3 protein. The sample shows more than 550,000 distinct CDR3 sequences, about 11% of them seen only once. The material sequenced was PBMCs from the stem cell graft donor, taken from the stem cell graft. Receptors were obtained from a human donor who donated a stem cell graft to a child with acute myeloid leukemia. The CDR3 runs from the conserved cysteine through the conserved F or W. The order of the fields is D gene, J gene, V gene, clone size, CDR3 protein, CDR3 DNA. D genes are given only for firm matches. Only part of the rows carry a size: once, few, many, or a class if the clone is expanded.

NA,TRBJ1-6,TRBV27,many,CASRPGAWNSPLHF,TGTGCCAGCCGGCCGGGGGCTTGGAATTCACCCCTCCACTTT
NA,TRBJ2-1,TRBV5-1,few,CASSLRTSGDEQFF,TGCGCCAGCAGCCTCCGGACCTCCGGCGATGAGCAGTTCTTC
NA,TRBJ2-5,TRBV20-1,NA,CSASKETQYF,TGCAGTGCTAGTAAGGAGACCCAGTACTTC
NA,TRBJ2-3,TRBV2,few,CASSDWAPGTDTQYF,TGTGCCAGCAGTGATTGGGCCCCGGGGACAGATACGCAGTATTTT
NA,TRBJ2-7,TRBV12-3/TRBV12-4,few,CASSFKSTEQYF,TGTGCCAGCAGTTTTAAGAGCACCGAGCAGTACTTC
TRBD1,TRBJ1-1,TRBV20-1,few,CSARGTVMNTEAFF,TGCAGTGCTAGGGGGACAGTCATGAACACTGAAGCTTTCTTT
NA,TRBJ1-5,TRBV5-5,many,CASSLIGGRQPQHF,TGTGCCAGCAGCTTAATCGGGGGTCGTCAGCCCCAGCATTTT
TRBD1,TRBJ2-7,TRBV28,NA,CASRGQGTSYEQYF,TGTGCCAGCAGGGGACAGGGGACGTCGTACGAGCAGTACTTC
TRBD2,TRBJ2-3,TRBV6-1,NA,CASSAGTSGRGTDTQYF,TGTGCCAGCAGTGCTGGGACTAGCGGGAGGGGAACAGATACGCAGTATTTT
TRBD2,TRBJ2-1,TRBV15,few,CATSRVVSPSGSRGEQFF,TGTGCCACCAGCAGAGTTGTGTCCCCTAGCGGGAGTCGGGGTGAGCAGTTCTTC
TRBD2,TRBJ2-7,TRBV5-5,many,CASSPFAGGQQYF,TGTGCCAGCAGTCCCTTCGCGGGAGGTCAGCAGTACTTC
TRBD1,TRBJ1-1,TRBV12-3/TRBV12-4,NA,CASGGQENTEAFF,TGTGCCAGCGGGGGACAGGAGAACACTGAAGCTTTCTTT
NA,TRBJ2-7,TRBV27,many,CASIIDRDRKRYEQYF,TGTGCCAGCATCATCGACCGGGACCGAAAACGCTACGAGCAGTACTTC
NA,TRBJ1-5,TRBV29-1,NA,CSVRGIGNQPQHF,TGCAGCGTTCGGGGGATTGGCAATCAGCCCCAGCATTTT
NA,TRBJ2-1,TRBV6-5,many,CASRLSSIAEQFF,TGTGCCAGCAGGCTAAGTTCTATCGCGGAGCAGTTCTTC
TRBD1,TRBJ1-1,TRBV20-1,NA,CSAKDRGTEAFF,TGCAGTGCCAAGGACAGGGGCACTGAAGCTTTCTTT
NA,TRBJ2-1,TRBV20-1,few,CSARGRGVRKDEQFF,TGCAGTGCTAGAGGACGGGGCGTACGAAAAGATGAGCAGTTCTTC
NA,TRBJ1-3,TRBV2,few,CASVVGTSGNTIYF,TGTGCCAGCGTGGTCGGGACCTCTGGAAACACCATATATTTT
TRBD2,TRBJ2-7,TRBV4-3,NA,CASSQSTSGITEQYF,TGCGCCAGCAGCCAATCAACTAGCGGGATAACCGAGCAGTACTTC
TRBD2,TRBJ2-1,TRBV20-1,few,CSAIRGSSGSDEQFF,TGCAGTGCCATTCGAGGTAGTAGCGGGAGCGATGAGCAGTTCTTC
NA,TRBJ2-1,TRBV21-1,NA,CASSKRRECGRSEQFF,TGTGCCAGCAGCAAAAGGCGGGAGTGCGGACGTAGCGAGCAGTTCTTC
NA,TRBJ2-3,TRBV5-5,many,CASSLATNTARSQYF,TGTGCCAGCAGCTTGGCCACGAATACAGCGAGAAGCCAGTATTTT
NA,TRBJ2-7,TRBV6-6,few,CASTKRDGYEQYF,TGTGCCAGCACCAAAAGGGACGGCTACGAGCAGTACTTC
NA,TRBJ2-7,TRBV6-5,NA,CASSYLGTQPPYEQYF,TGTGCCAGCAGTTACCTAGGGACACAACCTCCCTACGAGCAGTACTTC
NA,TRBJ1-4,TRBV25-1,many,CASSQGWAGTLFF,TGTGCCAGCAGTCAGGGGTGGGCGGGGACCCTGTTTTTT
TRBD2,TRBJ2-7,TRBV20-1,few,CSARGAGTSGLYEQYF,TGCAGTGCTAGAGGGGCCGGGACTAGCGGGTTGTACGAGCAGTACTTC
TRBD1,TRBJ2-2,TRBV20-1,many,CSAPKAAGGAGTGELFF,TGCAGTGCGCCCAAGGCGGCAGGGGGCGCGGGCACCGGGGAGCTGTTTTTT
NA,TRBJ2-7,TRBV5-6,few,CASSLALGDYSYEQYF,TGTGCCAGCAGCTTGGCCCTCGGGGATTATTCCTACGAGCAGTACTTC
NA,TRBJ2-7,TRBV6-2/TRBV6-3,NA,CASSYSLTGHSYDGQYF,TGTGCCAGCAGTTACTCTTTGACAGGACACTCCTACGATGGGCAGTACTTC